The 32 T cell receptor beta chains given below trace back to one sample, sequenced in a study of OX40 agonist ivuxolimab in advanced cancers. The repertoire was sequenced with immunoSEQ multiplex PCR; TCRdb's copy has only in-frame clones and lacks some. Here the sample spans some 48,000 clones, about 88% being singletons. The starting material was CD4+ or CD8+ T cells sorted from blood, obtained in a trial of the OX40 agonist ivuxolimab. The receptors were sampled from an adult with an advanced solid tumor such as melanoma, head and neck, liver or kidney cancer.

The chain couples TRBV7-2 to TRBJ2-1; 8 positions match TRBD2. The CDR3 totals 15 residues. CDR1 is SGHTA, CDR2 FQGNSA, per germline. V dropped 1 base and J dropped 8; count of bases not matched to a gene: 7. As DNA, the CDR3 is TGTGCCAGCAGCTTAGGTGTTAGCGGGACGTATGAGCAGTTCTTC. Translation gives CASSLGVSGTYEQFF. Full variable domain (remainder filled in from reference TRBV7-2 and TRBJ2-1): GAGVSQSPSNKVTEKGKDVELRCDPISGHTALYWYRQSLGQGLEFLIYFQGNSAPDKSGLPSDRFSAERTGGSVSTLTIQRTQQEDSAVYLCASSLGVSGTYEQFFGPGTRLTVL.

The chain is built from TRBV27 and TRBJ1-2, with D tentatively TRBD1 (5 bases). The ends were cut back, 4 bases at V and 4 bases at J, with 16 bases in the middle. The CDR3 is made up of 15 amino acids. Germline V gene data show CDR1 as MNHEY and CDR2 as SMNVEV (reference sequence). The CDR3 protein is CASSSFSGASYGYTF. The CDR3 DNA reads TGTGCCAGCAGTTCGTTTTCCGGGGCGAGCTATGGCTACACCTTC.

This chain links TRBV5-1 with TRBJ2-1; no reliable D call. V lost 2 bases and J lost 4, with 7 bases in between. The germline CDR1 and CDR2 sequences are SGHRS and YFSETQ. The CDR3 loop spans 13 amino acids. Here the CDR3 reads CASSLMGYNEQFF. DNA of the CDR3: TGCGCCAGCAGCTTAATGGGTTACAATGAGCAGTTCTTC.

The rearrangement joins TRBV19 to TRBJ2-2; unclear D gene. The CDR3 is 15 residues long. CDR1 and CDR2 from the germline V gene are LNHDA and SQIVND (reference sequence). V was trimmed by 1 base and J by 3 bases, leaving 9 bases between them. The CDR3 nucleotides are TGTGCCAGTAGTATAGCAGGAGTTTACACCGGGGAGCTGTTTTTT. Translated, it gives CASSIAGVYTGELFF.

CDR3 in DNA: TGCGCCAGCAGCCGCTTCGGGGGAAATCAAGATACGCAGTATTTT. This sequence encodes CASSRFGGNQDTQYF. V usage is TRBV5-1 and J usage is TRBJ2-3; TRBD2 is a possible D gene (6 bases). V was cut by 4 bases and J by 5 bases, with 17 bases left in between. This CDR3 contains 15 residues. The germline gives CDR1 SGHRS, CDR2 YFSETQ.

This rearrangement joins TRBV27 to TRBJ2-1, with 7 bases lining up with TRBD2. With V trimmed by 5 bases and J by 4 bases, 8 bases remained unmatched. CDR3 length equals 15 residues. Per germline, CDR1 MNHEY and CDR2 SMNVEV (reference sequence). DNA for the CDR3: TGTGCCAGCAGTACGAGGAGCGGGATTTACAATGAGCAGTTCTTC. Amino acids: CASSTRSGIYNEQFF.

The rearrangement uses TRBV4-3 and TRBJ1-6; 7 nucleotides match TRBD1. Germline loops: CDR1 LGHNA, CDR2 YSLEER. This CDR3 has 15 amino acids. J was trimmed by 7 bases and V by 0 bases; bases with no gene match: 3. CDR3 DNA sequence: TGCGCCAGCAGCCAAGAAGAGGGGGCGAATTCACCCCTCCACTTT. This encodes CASSQEEGANSPLHF.

This chain connects TRBV2 to TRBJ1-5; D may be TRBD1 (6 bases). The ends were cut back, 6 bases at V and 7 bases at J, with 13 bases in the middle. The CDR3 totals 13 residues. Per the germline V gene, CDR1 is SNHLY and CDR2 is FYNNEI. The CDR3 DNA follows: TGTGCCAGCAGAGGGGGGCTTGGGCAGCCCCAGCATTTT. Encoded protein: CASRGGLGQPQHF.

The chain is built from TRBV30 and TRBJ1-2, with 7 nucleotides matching TRBD1. Germline values: CDR1 GTSNPN, CDR2 SVGIG (reference sequence). The V and J ends lost 5 bases and 1 base, in that order; junction bases with no gene match: 16. The CDR3 has 17 residues. The chain's CDR3 is CAWGVLDRSWLNYGYTF. Written as DNA, the CDR3 is TGTGCCTGGGGGGTCCTGGACAGGAGTTGGCTTAACTATGGCTACACCTTC. The full variable domain, rest sourced from reference TRBV30 and TRBJ1-2, is SQTIHQWPATLVQPVGSPLSLECTVEGTSNPNLYWYRQAAGRGLQLLFYSVGIGQISSEVPQNLSASRPQDRQFILSSKKLLLSDSGFYLCAWGVLDRSWLNYGYTFGSGTRLTVV.

The V and J genes are TRBV11-3 and TRBJ1-2, with no clear D. With 1 base removed from V and 4 bases from J, the gap between germline ends came to 10 bases. The CDR3 consists of 14 residues. Germline CDR1 and CDR2: SGHNT and YENEEA. The CDR3 region has the DNA TGTGCCAGCAGCTTAGGCCCATCGGGCTATGGCTACACCTTC. Its translation is CASSLGPSGYGYTF.

The rearrangement joins TRBV6-1 to TRBJ2-3; 7 nucleotides agree with TRBD2. J gave up 5 bases and V 8 bases, and 10 bases lay outside the gene matches. The CDR3 is 14 residues long. Looked up from germline, CDR1 is MNHNS and CDR2 is SASEGT. CDR3 in amino acids: CASRRGGVIDTQYF. Here the CDR3 DNA reads TGTGCCAGCCGCCGTGGGGGGGTTATAGATACGCAGTATTTT.

The gene calls are TRBV7-9 and TRBJ2-3, with D hard to call. The CDR3 totals 14 residues. Germline loops: CDR1 SEHNR, CDR2 FQNEAQ (reference sequence). V was pared by 5 bases and J by 4 bases, with 13 bases between. Written as DNA, the CDR3 is TGTGCCAGCAGCCCATTAAGGTTCCCAGATACGCAGTATTTT. As protein: CASSPLRFPDTQYF.

The chain couples TRBV4-1 to TRBJ2-3; 7 bases map to TRBD2. The ends lost 4 bases at V and 4 bases at J; junction bases unmatched: 11. From germline, CDR1 is MGHRA and CDR2 YSYEKL. The CDR3 totals 16 residues. The CDR3 nucleotides are TGCGCCAGCAGCCTCCATGGACTAGTAGTTGCAGATACGCAGTATTTT. Protein: CASSLHGLVVADTQYF.

The V and J genes are TRBV5-5 and TRBJ2-5; D remains ambiguous. The J call may not be correct, given that the DNA end is closer to TRBJ2-7. The length of the CDR3 is 14 residues. Germline V CDR1 and CDR2: SGHKS, YYEKEE (reference sequence). CDR3 coding DNA: TGTGCCAGCAGCCGCGAAGACGGGCTACGCGAGCAGTACTTC. The encoded protein is CASSREDGLREQYF.

The V gene is TRBV6-6, the J gene TRBJ2-5, with a weak D call TRBD2 (5 bases). In germline, CDR1 is MNHNY, CDR2 SVGAGI (reference sequence). The V and J ends lost 3 bases and 4 bases respectively, with 15 bases between them. The length of the CDR3 is 15 residues. CDR3: CASSYLTTRTETQYF. Here the CDR3 DNA reads TGTGCCAGCAGTTATCTCACCACTAGAACAGAGACCCAGTACTTC.

This chain joins TRBV30 and TRBJ2-7; a weak D match, TRBD2 (5 bases). CDR1 GTSNPN and CDR2 SVGIG come from the germline V gene (reference sequence). With 2 bases removed from V and 0 bases from J, the gap between germline ends came to 8 bases. The CDR3 has 13 residues. Here the CDR3 reads CAWSRRGSYEQYF. The CDR3 region has the DNA TGTGCCTGGAGTAGACGGGGCTCCTACGAGCAGTACTTC.

About this clone: Being one base from a much bigger clone, this may be a read error. Other nucleotide sequences in the sample specify the same CDR3. The rearrangement links TRBV4-1 to TRBJ1-4, with D unclear. The ends were cut back, 1 base at V and 8 bases at J, with 8 bases in the middle. This CDR3 comprises 13 residues. Germline-derived CDR1 and CDR2 are MGHRA and YSYEKL. CDR3 nucleotide sequence: TGCGCCAGCAGCCAAGTAGTAGGGGAAAAACTGTTTTTT. This gives the protein CASSQVVGEKLFF.

This sequence joins TRBV11-3 and TRBJ2-2; 12 bases agree with TRBD1. V lost 5 bases and J lost 7; bases outside the gene matches: 8. The length of the CDR3 is 16 residues. CDR1 SGHNT and CDR2 YENEEA come from the germline V gene. The CDR3 loop reads CASSPQGDRGHGELFF. The CDR3 DNA follows: TGTGCCAGCAGCCCCCAGGGGGACAGGGGGCACGGGGAGCTGTTTTTT.

The rearrangement uses TRBV7-9 and TRBJ1-2; TRBD1 matches 7 bases. Germline V CDR1 and CDR2: SEHNR, FQNEAQ (reference sequence). CDR3 length equals 12 residues. Trimming cost V 5 bases and J 5 bases; bases outside gene matches: 2. The CDR3 spells CASSPTGYGYTF. The CDR3 DNA is TGTGCCAGCAGCCCGACAGGGTATGGCTACACCTTC.

CDR3 nucleotide sequence: TGTGCCAGCAGCCAAGGGGCGGGTACGCAGTATTTT. Residues: CASSQGAGTQYF. The genes are TRBV4-2 and TRBJ2-3; D may be TRBD2 (5 bases). The germline V gene encodes CDR1 LGHNA and CDR2 YNFKEQ. Trimming took off 1 base at V and 8 bases at J, with 7 bases between the two ends. This CDR3 has 12 amino acids.

By proportion, this clone is medium-sized. This chain joins TRBV6-6 and TRBJ1-1, with a possible D match to TRBD1 (6 bases). Per germline, CDR1 MNHNY and CDR2 SVGAGI (reference sequence). This CDR3 spans 14 amino acids. With 6 bases removed from V and 6 bases from J, the gap between germline ends came to 17 bases. The CDR3 loop is CASSARTAGAEAFF. The CDR3 bases are TGTGCCAGCAGCGCCAGGACAGCTGGCGCTGAAGCTTTCTTT.

The chain uses TRBV19 and TRBJ2-3; D gene ambiguous. The CDR3 runs 15 residues. Per the germline V gene, CDR1 is LNHDA and CDR2 is SQIVND (reference sequence). Trimming left V 2 bases short and J 4 bases short, with 13 bases between. The DNA of the CDR3 is TGTGCCAGTAGTATATCGGGTGCCAGAGCAGATACGCAGTATTTT. This codes for CASSISGARADTQYF.

This clone was detected once. This chain links TRBV7-2 with TRBJ1-1; weak D call: TRBD1 (5 bases). Germline V gene sequence: CDR1 SGHTA, CDR2 FQGNSA. The CDR3 is 12 amino acids. V was pared by 5 bases and J by 7 bases, with 11 bases between. CDR3 DNA sequence: TGTGCCAGCAGCCGGGGGAACGGTGAAGCTTTCTTT. Its protein product is CASSRGNGEAFF. The variable domain in full, completed from reference TRBV7-2 and TRBJ1-1, reads GAGVSQSPSNKVTEKGKDVELRCDPISGHTALYWYRQSLGQGLEFLIYFQGNSAPDKSGLPSDRFSAERTGGSVSTLTIQRTQQEDSAVYLCASSRGNGEAFFGQGTRLTVV.

The chain joins TRBV14 to TRBJ1-1; D not certain. Germline V gene lookup returns CDR1 SGHDN and CDR2 FVKESK. The ends were cut back, 1 base at V and 4 bases at J, with 4 bases in the middle. The CDR3 runs 12 residues. The chain's CDR3 is CASSQALTEAFF. CDR3 in DNA: TGTGCCAGCAGCCAAGCACTCACTGAAGCTTTCTTT.

The chain has TRBV7-9 and TRBJ2-5; 9 bases align to TRBD1. Per germline, CDR1 SEHNR and CDR2 FQNEAQ (reference sequence). Trimming removed 4 bases from V and 1 base from J; junction bases left unmatched: 13. This CDR3 is built from 18 residues. Written as DNA, the CDR3 is TGTGCCAGCAGCTCAAGTAGGCGGGACAGGGACTCCCAAGAGACCCAGTACTTC. Its protein product is CASSSSRRDRDSQETQYF.

The gene calls are TRBV18 and TRBJ1-4; the D gene is possibly TRBD1 (5 bases). This CDR3 region has 17 residues. CDR1 and CDR2 from the germline V gene are KGHSH and LQKENI. V lost 3 bases, J lost 4 bases, and 18 bases lay in between. This CDR3 is CASSPRTLDPFNEKLFF. The CDR3, as DNA: TGTGCCAGCTCACCCCGGACACTCGATCCGTTTAATGAAAAACTGTTTTTT.

The chain uses TRBV5-1 and TRBJ1-2; a weak D match, TRBD1 (5 bases). This CDR3 is built from 14 residues. The V end lost 2 bases, the J end lost 0 bases, and 8 bases lay between the germline ends. The germline gives CDR1 SGHRS, CDR2 YFSETQ. The CDR3 DNA reads TGCGCCAGCAGCTTTTTGACAGCTAACTATGGCTACACCTTC. Protein: CASSFLTANYGYTF.

V usage is TRBV7-7 and J usage is TRBJ2-7; no clear D gene. Trimming stripped 1 base from V and 7 bases from J, with 11 bases between. Germline V lookup: CDR1 SSHAT, CDR2 FNYEAQ (reference sequence). CDR3 length: 13 residues. The CDR3 loop reads CASSLDNIGEQYF. CDR3 coding DNA: TGTGCCAGCAGCTTAGATAACATAGGGGAGCAGTACTTC.

This clone was detected a few times. The DNA of the CDR3 is TGTGCCTGGAGTAGAAAGGGACTAGCGGGATTGGAGCAGTTCTTC. Amino acid sequence: CAWSRKGLAGLEQFF. The J gene is TRBJ2-1, the V gene TRBV30; 13 nucleotides match TRBD2. Germline assignment: CDR1 GTSNPN and CDR2 SVGIG (reference sequence). CDR3 length: 15 amino acids. V shed 2 bases and J 10 bases; nucleotides not matched to a gene: 8.

The rearrangement joins TRBV19 to TRBJ1-1; TRBD1 matches at 7 bases. This CDR3 spans 13 amino acids. The V gene's germline CDR1 is LNHDA and CDR2 SQIVND (reference sequence). The trim removed 6 bases at V and 4 bases at J, leaving 5 bases unmatched. In DNA, the CDR3 is TGTGCCAGTAGCCGACAGGGTAGCACTGAAGCTTTCTTT. It codes for CASSRQGSTEAFF.

The CDR3 bases are TGTGCCAGCAGCTTAGGCTCTAGCGGGAGTGGGTACGAGCAGTACTTC. Translating it yields CASSLGSSGSGYEQYF. The rearrangement links TRBV7-2 to TRBJ2-7; 10 bases fit TRBD2. Germline lookup yields CDR1 SGHTA and CDR2 FQGNSA. The junction had 7 bases not matched to a gene; V was cut back by 1 base and J by 4 bases. This CDR3 region has 16 residues.

This clone was detected a few times. This chain links TRBV5-1 with TRBJ2-1; possibly TRBD2 for D (6 bases). Trimming stripped 6 bases from V and 6 bases from J, with 19 bases between. The germline V gene has CDR1 SGHRS and CDR2 YFSETQ. The CDR3 is 15 residues long. The CDR3 here is CASTSDPPLRNEQFF. CDR3 nucleotide sequence: TGCGCCAGCACTAGCGACCCTCCTCTACGCAATGAGCAGTTCTTC. The full variable domain, completed using reference TRBV5-1 and TRBJ2-1, is KAGVTQTPRYLIKTRGQQVTLSCSPISGHRSVSWYQQTPGQGLQFLFEYFSETQRNKGNFPGRFSGRQFSNSRSEMNVSTLELGDSALYLCASTSDPPLRNEQFFGPGTRLTVL.